This T cell receptor beta chain comes out of a study of OX40 agonist ivuxolimab in advanced cancers. About the research overall: Ivuxolimab is a fully human IgG2 antibody that activates OX40 (CD134).

The CDR3 runs to 17 residues. The V end lost 0 bases, the J end lost 3 bases, and 14 bases lay between the germline ends. Germline CDR1 reads KGHSH; CDR2 reads LQKENI. Assay: immunoSEQ multiplex PCR; the TCRdb copy retains only in-frame clones and omits some. The repertoire consists of about 130,000 clones, with 90% occurring once and the leading ten covering less than 1.1%. Remarks on this clone: Its antigen is currently unknown.

General observations from the study: Antigen specificity was not determined for the expanded peripheral T cells. At 0.1 to 3.0 mg/kg, CD4+ and CD8+ blood T cells expanded clonally by week 6.

The source is an adult with an advanced solid tumor such as melanoma, head and neck, liver or kidney cancer. The chain uses TRBV18 and TRBJ1-4; D gene unclear. Sequenced here: CD4+ or CD8+ T cells sorted from blood, sampled in a trial of the OX40 agonist ivuxolimab. The CDR3 is CASSPPWSADANEKLFF. The CDR3, as DNA: TGTGCCAGCTCACCACCCTGGTCCGCCGACGCTAATGAAAAACTGTTTTTT. The variable domain in full, completed from reference TRBV18 and TRBJ1-4, reads NAGVMQNPRHLVRRRGQEARLRCSPMKGHSHVYWYRQLPEEGLKFMVYLQKENIIDESGMPKERFSAEFPKEGPSILRIQQVVRGDSAAYFCASSPPWSADANEKLFFGSGTQLSVL.